This T cell receptor (beta chain) was captured by sequencing in a study of metastatic and nonmetastatic thyroid tumors. Study results and limitations: A significant increase in TCR beta diversity was reportedly seen in malignant thyroid tumors relative to benign nodules, in blood and tumor.

This clone has a count of ten or more. Its antigen is undetermined. Prior to thyroid surgery, none of the patients had received any treatment. In germline, CDR1 is SQVTM, CDR2 ANQGSEA. This CDR3 contains 13 residues. The junction had 1 base not matched to a gene; V was cut back by 1 base and J by 3 bases. Per the original methods: A classifier for distant metastasis in papillary thyroid cancer was constructed using CDR3 differences observed across clinicopathological groups. TCRdb ran MiXCR on the PCR reads. Here the V and J calls rest on TCRdb's processing, not on the authors' analysis. The table lists 24,000 or so clones, around 20% of them singletons.

The TCR originated in a female donor with papillary thyroid cancer or a benign thyroid nodule (not recorded which). Some clones in this sample may be carry-over from other donors' samples. The V call is TRBV29-1, the J call TRBJ1-1; 8 positions agree with TRBD1. The sequencing sample was made of blood. CDR3 in amino acids: CSVEGTGYTEAFF. CDR3 coding DNA: TGCAGCGTTGAAGGGACAGGGTACACTGAAGCTTTCTTT.